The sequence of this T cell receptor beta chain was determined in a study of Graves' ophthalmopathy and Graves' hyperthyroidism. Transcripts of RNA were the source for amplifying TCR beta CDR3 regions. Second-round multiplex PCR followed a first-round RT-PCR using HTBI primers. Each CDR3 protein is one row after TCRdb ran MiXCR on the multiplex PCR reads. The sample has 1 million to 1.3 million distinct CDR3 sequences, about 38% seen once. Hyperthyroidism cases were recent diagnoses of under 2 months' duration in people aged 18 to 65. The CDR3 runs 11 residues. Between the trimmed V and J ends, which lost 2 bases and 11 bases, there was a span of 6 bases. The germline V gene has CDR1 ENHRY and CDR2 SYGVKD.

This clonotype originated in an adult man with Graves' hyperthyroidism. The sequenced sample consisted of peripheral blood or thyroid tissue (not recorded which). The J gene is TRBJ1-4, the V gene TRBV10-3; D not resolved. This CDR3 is CAISELGKLFF. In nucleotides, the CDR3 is TGTGCCATCAGTGAGCTAGGGAAACTGTTTTTT.